Sequencing of this T cell receptor beta chain was carried out in a study of shared clonotypes between healthy human individuals. CDR3 length equals 13 residues. Between the trimmed V and J ends, which lost 6 bases and 0 bases, there was a span of 8 bases. Germline lookup yields CDR1 SNHLY and CDR2 FYNNEI. Unsorted PBMC DNA went through sequencing on ten immunoSEQ deep assay plates. The table came from immunoSEQ multiplex PCR; TCRdb's copy has only in-frame clones and leaves some out. The sample has some 470,000 clones, 75% to 85% seen once. Comments on this clone: Other DNA sequences in this specimen translate into the identical CDR3.

The TCR originated in a woman between 40 and 50 years old in good health. Some clones in this sample may be carry-over from other donors' samples. The sample comprised PBMCs. This chain connects TRBV2 to TRBJ2-5; D remains unclear. The DNA of the CDR3 is TGTGCCAGCAGCGTCGGTTACCAAGAGACCCAGTACTTC. Its translation is CASSVGYQETQYF.